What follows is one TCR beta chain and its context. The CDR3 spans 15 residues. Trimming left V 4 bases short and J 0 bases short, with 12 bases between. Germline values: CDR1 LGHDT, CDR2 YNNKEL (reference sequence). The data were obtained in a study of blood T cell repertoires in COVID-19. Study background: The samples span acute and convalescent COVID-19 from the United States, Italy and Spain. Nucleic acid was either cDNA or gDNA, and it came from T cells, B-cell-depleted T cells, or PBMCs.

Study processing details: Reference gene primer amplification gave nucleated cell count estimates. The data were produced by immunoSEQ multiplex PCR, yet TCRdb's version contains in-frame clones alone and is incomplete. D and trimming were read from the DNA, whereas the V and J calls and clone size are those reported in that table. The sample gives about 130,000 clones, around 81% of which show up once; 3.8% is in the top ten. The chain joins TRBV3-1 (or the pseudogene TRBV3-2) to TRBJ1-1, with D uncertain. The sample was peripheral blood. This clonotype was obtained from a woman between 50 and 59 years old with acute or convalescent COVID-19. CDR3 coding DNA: TGTGCCAGCAGCCCCTGGGCGGGAGTGAACACTGAAGCTTTCTTT. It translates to CASSPWAGVNTEAFF.